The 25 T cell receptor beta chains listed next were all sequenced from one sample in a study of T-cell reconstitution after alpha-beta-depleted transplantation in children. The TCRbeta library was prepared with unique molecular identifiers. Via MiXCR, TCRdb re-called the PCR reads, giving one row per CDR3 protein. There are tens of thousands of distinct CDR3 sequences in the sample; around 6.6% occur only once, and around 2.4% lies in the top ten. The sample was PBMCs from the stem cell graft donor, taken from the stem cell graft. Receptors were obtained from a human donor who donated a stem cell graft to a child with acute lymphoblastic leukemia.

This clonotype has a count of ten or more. CDR3 nucleotides: TGTGCCAGCAGCTTATTATCAGGGCTCGGGGCTGAGCAGTACTTC. Encoded protein: CASSLLSGLGAEQYF. The chain recombines TRBV7-9 with TRBJ2-7; D is possibly TRBD1 or TRBD2 (5 bases each). The germline gives CDR1 SEHNR, CDR2 FQNEAQ (reference sequence). The CDR3 contains 15 residues. Trimming pared 2 bases from V and 7 bases from J, leaving 18 bases between.

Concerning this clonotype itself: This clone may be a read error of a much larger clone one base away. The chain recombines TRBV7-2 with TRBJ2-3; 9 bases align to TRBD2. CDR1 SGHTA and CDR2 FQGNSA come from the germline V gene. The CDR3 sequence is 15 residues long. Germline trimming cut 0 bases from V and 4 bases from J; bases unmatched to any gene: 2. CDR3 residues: CASSLAASGADTQYF. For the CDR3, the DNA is TGTGCCAGCAGCTTAGCGGCTAGCGGGGCAGATACGCAGTATTTT.

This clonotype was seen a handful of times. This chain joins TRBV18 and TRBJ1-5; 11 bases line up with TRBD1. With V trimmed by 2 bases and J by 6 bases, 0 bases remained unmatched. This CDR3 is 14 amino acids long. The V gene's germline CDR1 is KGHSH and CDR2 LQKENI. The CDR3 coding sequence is TGTGCCAGCTCACCAGGGACAGGGGGTCAGCCCCAGCATTTT. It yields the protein CASSPGTGGQPQHF.

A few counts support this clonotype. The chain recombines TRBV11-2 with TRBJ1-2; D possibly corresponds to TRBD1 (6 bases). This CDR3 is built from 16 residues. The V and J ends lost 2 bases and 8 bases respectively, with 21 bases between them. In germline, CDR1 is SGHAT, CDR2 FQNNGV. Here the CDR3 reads CASSLFGTSEDPGYTF. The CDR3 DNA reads TGTGCCAGCAGCTTATTCGGGACATCAGAGGATCCGGGCTACACCTTC.

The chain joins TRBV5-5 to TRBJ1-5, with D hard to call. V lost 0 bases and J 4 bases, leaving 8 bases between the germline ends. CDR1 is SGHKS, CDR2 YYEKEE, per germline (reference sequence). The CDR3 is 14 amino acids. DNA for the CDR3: TGTGCCAGCAGCTTGGGGATAATTAATCAGCCCCAGCATTTT. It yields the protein CASSLGIINQPQHF.

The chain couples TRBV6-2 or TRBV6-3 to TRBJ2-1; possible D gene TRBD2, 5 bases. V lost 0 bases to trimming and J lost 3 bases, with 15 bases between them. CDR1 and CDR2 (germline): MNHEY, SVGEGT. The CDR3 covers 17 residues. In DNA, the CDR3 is TGTGCCAGCAGTTACTCCAAGCAGTCGGGGAGCTACAATGAGCAGTTCTTC. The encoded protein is CASSYSKQSGSYNEQFF.

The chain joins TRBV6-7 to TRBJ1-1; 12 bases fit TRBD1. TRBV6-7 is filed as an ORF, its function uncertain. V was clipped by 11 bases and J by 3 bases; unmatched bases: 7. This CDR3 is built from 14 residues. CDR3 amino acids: CARGTGGGDTEAFF. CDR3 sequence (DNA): TGTGCCCGCGGGACAGGGGGCGGCGACACTGAAGCTTTCTTT.

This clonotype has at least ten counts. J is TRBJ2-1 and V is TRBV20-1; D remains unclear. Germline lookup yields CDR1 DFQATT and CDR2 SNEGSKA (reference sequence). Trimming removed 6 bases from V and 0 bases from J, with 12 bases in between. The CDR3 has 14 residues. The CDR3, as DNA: TGCAGTGCAGAAGGACCCAGCTCCTACAATGAGCAGTTCTTC. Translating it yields CSAEGPSSYNEQFF.

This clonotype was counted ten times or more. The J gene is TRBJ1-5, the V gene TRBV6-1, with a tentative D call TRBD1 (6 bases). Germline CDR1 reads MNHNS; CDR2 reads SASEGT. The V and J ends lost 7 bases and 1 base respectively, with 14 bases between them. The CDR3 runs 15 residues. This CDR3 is CASKHNRESNQPQHF. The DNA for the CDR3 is TGTGCCAGCAAACACAACAGGGAGAGCAATCAGCCCCAGCATTTT.

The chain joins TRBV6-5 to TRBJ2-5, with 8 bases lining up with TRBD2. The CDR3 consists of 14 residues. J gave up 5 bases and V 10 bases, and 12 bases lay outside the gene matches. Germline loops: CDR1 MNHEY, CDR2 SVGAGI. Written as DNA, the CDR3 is TGTGCCACTACCTCGGGGGGGCCGGGGGAGACCCAGTACTTC. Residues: CATTSGGPGETQYF.

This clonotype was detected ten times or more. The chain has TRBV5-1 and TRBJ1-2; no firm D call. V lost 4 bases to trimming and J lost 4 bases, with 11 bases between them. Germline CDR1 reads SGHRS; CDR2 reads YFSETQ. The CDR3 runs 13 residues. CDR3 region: CASSGTESYGYTF. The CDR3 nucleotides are TGCGCCAGCAGCGGAACAGAGTCCTATGGCTACACCTTC.

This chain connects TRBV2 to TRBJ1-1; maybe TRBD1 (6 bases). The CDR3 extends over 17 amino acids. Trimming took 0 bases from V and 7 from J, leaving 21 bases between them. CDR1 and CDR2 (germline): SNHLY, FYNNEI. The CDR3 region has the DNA TGTGCCAGCAGTGAAGCGCCCAAGGACAGACCACTACTTGAAGCTTTCTTT. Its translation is CASSEAPKDRPLLEAFF. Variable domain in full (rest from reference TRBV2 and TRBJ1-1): EPEVTQTPSHQVTQMGQEVILRCVPISNHLYFYWYRQILGQKVEFLVSFYNNEISEKSEIFDDQFSVERPDGSNFTLKIRSTKLEDSAMYFCASSEAPKDRPLLEAFFGQGTRLTVV.

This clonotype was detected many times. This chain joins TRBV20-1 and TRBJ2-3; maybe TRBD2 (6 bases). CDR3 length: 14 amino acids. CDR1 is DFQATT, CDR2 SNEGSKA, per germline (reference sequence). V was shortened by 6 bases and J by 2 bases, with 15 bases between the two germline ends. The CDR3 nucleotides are TGCAGTGCCTCGAGCGGGCCTTACACAGATACGCAGTATTTT. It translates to CSASSGPYTDTQYF.

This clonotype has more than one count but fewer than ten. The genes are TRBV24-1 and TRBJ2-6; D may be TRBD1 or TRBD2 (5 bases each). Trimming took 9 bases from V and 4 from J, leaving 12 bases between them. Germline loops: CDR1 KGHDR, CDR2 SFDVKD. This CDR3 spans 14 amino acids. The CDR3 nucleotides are TGTGCCACCGGCGCCGGGACCGGGGCCAACGTCCTGACTTTC. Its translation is CATGAGTGANVLTF.

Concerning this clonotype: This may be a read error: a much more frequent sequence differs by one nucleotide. The CDR3 nucleotides are TGTGCCATCAGTGGCCAACACGGGGTTGGTTCACCCCTCCACTTT. Translated: CAISGQHGVGSPLHF. The chain combines TRBV10-3 with TRBJ1-6; D gene uncertain. Germline assignment: CDR1 ENHRY and CDR2 SYGVKD. The CDR3 is 15 residues long. V was pared by 4 bases and J by 9 bases, with 16 bases between.

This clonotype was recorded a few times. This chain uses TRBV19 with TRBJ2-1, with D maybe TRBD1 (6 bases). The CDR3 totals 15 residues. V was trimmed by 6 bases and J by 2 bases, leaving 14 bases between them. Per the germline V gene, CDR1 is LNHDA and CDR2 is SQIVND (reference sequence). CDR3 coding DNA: TGTGCCAGTAGGATTGGGACAACAACCTACAATGAGCAGTTCTTC. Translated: CASRIGTTTYNEQFF.

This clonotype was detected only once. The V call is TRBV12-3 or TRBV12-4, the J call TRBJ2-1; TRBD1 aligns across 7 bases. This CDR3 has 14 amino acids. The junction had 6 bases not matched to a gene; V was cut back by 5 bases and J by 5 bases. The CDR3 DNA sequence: TGTGCCAGCAGTCAGGACAGGCAGCACAATGAGCAGTTCTTC. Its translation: CASSQDRQHNEQFF.

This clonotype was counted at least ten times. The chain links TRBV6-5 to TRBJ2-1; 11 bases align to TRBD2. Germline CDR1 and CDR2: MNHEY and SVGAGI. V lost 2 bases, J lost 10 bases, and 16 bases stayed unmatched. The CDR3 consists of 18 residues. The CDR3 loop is CASSYDVAGGRGSTEQFF. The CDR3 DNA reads TGTGCCAGCAGTTACGATGTAGCGGGAGGGCGAGGATCTACCGAGCAGTTCTTC.

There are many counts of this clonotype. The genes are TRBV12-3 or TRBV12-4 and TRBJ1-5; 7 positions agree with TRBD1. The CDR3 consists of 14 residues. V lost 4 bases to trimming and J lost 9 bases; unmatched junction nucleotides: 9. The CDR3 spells CASSSAGTARPQHF. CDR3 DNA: TGTGCCAGCAGTTCAGCCGGGACAGCCCGGCCCCAGCATTTT.

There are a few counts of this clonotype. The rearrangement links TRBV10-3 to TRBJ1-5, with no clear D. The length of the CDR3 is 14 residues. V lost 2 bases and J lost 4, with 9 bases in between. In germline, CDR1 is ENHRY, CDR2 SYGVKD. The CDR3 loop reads CAISEAGTNQPQHF. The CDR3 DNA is TGTGCCATCAGTGAGGCCGGAACAAATCAGCCCCAGCATTTT.

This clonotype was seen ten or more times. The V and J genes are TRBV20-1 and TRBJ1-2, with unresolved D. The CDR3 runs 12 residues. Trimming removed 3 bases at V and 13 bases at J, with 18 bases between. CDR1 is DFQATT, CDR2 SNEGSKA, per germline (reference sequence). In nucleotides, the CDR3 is TGCAGTGCTAGCCTATCCGACGGCGGAGGCACCTTC. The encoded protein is CSASLSDGGGTF.

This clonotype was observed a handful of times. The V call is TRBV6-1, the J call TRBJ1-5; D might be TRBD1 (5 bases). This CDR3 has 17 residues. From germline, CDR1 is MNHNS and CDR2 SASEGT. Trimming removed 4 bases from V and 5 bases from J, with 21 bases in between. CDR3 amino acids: CASSVGTGDIVDQPQHF. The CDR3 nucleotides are TGTGCCAGCAGTGTTGGTACAGGAGATATAGTTGATCAGCCCCAGCATTTT.

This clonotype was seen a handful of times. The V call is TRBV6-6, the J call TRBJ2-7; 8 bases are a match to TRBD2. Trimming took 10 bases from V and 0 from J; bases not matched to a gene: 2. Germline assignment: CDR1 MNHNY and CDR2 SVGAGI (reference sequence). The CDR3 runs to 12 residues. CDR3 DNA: TGTGCCACGGGGGGGGTCTCCTACGAGCAGTACTTC. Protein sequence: CATGGVSYEQYF.

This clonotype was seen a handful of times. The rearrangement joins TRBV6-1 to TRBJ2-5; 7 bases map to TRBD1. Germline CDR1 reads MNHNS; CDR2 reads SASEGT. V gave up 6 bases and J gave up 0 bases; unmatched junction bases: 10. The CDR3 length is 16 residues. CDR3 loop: CASSREPRGYQETQYF. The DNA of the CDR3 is TGTGCCAGCAGCAGAGAACCCAGGGGGTACCAAGAGACCCAGTACTTC.

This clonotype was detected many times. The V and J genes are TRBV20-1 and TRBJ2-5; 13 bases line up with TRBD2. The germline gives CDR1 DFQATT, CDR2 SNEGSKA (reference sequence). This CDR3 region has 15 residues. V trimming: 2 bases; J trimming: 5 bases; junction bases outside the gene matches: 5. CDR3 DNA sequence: TGCAGTGCTAGACGACTAGCGGGGGGCCGGGAGACCCAGTACTTC. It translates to CSARRLAGGRETQYF.